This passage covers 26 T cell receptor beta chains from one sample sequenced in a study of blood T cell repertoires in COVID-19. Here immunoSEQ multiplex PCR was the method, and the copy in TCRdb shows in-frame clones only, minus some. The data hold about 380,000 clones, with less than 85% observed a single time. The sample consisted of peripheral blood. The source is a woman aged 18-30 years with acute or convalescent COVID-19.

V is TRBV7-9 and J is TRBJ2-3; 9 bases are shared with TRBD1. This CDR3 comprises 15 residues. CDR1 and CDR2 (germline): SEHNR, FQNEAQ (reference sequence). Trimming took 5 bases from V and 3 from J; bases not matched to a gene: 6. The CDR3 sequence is CASSRDRVMTDTQYF. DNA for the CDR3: TGTGCCAGCAGCCGGGACAGGGTGATGACAGATACGCAGTATTTT. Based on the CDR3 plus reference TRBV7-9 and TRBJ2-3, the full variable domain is DTGVSQNPRHKITKRGQNVTFRCDPISEHNRLYWYRQTLGQGPEFLTYFQNEAQLEKSRLLSDRFSAERPKGSFSTLEIQRTEQGDSAMYLCASSRDRVMTDTQYFGPGTRLTVL.

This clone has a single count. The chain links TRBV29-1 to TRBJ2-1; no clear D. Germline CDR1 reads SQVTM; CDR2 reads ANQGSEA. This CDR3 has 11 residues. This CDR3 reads CSTFQDNEQFF. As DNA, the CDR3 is TGCAGTACCTTCCAGGACAATGAGCAGTTCTTC.

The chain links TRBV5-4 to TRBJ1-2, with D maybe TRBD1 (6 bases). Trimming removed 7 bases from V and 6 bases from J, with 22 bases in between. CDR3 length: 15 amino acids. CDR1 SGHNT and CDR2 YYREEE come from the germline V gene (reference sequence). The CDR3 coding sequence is TGTGCCAGCGTACGAGGGAGAGGGGGGGGTGATGGCTACACCTTC. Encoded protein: CASVRGRGGGDGYTF.

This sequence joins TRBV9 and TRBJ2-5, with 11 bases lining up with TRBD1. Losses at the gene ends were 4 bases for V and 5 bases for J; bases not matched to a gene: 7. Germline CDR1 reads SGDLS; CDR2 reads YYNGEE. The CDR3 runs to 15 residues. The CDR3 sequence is CASSPTGTGGETQYF. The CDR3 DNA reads TGTGCCAGCAGCCCGACCGGGACAGGGGGGGAGACCCAGTACTTC.

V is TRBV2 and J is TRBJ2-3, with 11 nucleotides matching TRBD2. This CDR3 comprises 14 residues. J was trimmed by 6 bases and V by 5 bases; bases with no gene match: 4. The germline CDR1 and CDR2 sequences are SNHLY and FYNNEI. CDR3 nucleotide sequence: TGTGCCAGCAGTCGGACTAGCGGGTGGGATACGCAGTATTTT. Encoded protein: CASSRTSGWDTQYF.

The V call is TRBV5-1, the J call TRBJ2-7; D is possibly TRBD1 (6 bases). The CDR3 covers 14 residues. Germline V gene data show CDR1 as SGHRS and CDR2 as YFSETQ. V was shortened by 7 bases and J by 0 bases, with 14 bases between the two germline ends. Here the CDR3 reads CASARDISSYEQYF. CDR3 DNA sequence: TGCGCCAGCGCCCGGGACATAAGCTCCTACGAGCAGTACTTC.

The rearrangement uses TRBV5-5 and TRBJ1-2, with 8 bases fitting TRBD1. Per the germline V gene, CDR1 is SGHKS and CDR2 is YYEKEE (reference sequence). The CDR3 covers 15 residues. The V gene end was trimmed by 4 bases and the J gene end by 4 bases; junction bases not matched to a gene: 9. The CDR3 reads CASSTAGQDFYGYTF. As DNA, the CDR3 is TGTGCCAGCAGCACGGCGGGACAGGATTTCTATGGCTACACCTTC.

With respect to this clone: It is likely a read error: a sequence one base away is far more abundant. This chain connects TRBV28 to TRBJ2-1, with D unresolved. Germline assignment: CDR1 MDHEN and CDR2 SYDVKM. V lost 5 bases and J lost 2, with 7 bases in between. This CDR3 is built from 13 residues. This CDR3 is CASSPPTYNEQFF. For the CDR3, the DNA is TGTGCCAGCAGTCCCCCCACCTACAATGAGCAGTTCTTC.

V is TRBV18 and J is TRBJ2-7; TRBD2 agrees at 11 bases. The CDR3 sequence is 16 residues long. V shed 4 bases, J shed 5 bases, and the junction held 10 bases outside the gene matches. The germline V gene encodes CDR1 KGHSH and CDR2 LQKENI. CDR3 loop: CASSLTTSGRINEQYF. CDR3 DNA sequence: TGTGCCAGCTCACTAACTACTAGCGGGAGAATCAACGAGCAGTACTTC.

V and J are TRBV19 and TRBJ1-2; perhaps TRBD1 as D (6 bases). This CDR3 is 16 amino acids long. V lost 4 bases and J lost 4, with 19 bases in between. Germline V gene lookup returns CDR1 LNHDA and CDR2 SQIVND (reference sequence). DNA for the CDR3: TGTGCCAGTAGTAGGGGGCCGCCGGGGAGCGGCTATGGCTACACCTTC. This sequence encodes CASSRGPPGSGYGYTF.

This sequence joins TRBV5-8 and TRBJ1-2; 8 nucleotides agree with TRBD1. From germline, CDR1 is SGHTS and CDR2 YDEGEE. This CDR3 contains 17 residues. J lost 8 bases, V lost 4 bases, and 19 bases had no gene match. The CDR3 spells CASSQKRTGQFPRGYTF. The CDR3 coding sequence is TGTGCCAGCAGCCAGAAACGGACAGGGCAGTTTCCTAGGGGCTACACCTTC.

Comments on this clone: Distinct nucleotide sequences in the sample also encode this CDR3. CDR3 bases: TGTGCCAGCAGTTTACCGGACAGGGTAAATCAGCCCCAGCATTTT. Encoded protein: CASSLPDRVNQPQHF. The V and J genes are TRBV28 and TRBJ1-5, with 8 bases matching TRBD1. V shed 2 bases and J 4 bases; nucleotides not matched to a gene: 4. The germline CDR1 and CDR2 sequences are MDHEN and SYDVKM. The CDR3 extends over 15 amino acids.

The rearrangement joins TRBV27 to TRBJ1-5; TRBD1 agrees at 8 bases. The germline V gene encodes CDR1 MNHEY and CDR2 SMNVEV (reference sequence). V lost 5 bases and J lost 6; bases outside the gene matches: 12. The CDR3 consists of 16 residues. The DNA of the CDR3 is TGTGCCAGCAGTCCCGTGACAGGGGCCCTTGGTCAGCCCCAGCATTTT. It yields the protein CASSPVTGALGQPQHF.

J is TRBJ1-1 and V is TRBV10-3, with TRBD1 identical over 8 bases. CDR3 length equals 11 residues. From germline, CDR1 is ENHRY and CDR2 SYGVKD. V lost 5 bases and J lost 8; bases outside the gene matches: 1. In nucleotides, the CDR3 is TGTGCCATCAGTCGGGACAGGGAAGCTTTCTTT. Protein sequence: CAISRDREAFF.

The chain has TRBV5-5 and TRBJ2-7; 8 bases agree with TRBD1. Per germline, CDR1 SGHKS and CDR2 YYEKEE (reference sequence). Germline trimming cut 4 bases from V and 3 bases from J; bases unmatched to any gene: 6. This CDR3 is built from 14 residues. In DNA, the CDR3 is TGTGCCAGCAGCACGCAGGGGGCGCACTACGAGCAGTACTTC. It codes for CASSTQGAHYEQYF.

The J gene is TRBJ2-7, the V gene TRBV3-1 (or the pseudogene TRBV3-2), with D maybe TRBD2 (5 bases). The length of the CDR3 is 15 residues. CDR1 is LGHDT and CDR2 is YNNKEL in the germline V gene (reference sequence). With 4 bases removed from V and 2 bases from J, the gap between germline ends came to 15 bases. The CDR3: CASSPLMDGTYEQYF. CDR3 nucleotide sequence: TGTGCCAGCAGCCCCCTGATGGACGGGACCTACGAGCAGTACTTC.

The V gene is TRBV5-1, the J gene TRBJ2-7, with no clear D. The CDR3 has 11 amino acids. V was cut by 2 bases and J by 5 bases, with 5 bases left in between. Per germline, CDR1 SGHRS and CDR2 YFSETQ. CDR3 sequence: CASSFHNEQYF. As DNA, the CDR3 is TGCGCCAGCAGCTTTCACAACGAGCAGTACTTC. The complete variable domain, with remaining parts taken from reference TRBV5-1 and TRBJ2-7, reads KAGVTQTPRYLIKTRGQQVTLSCSPISGHRSVSWYQQTPGQGLQFLFEYFSETQRNKGNFPGRFSGRQFSNSRSEMNVSTLELGDSALYLCASSFHNEQYFGPGTRLTVT.

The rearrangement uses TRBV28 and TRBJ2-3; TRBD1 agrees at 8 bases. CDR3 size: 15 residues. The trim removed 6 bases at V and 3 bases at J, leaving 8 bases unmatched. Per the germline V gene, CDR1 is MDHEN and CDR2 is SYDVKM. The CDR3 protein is CASSSHRGETDTQYF. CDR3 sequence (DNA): TGTGCCAGCAGCTCTCACAGGGGGGAGACAGATACGCAGTATTTT.

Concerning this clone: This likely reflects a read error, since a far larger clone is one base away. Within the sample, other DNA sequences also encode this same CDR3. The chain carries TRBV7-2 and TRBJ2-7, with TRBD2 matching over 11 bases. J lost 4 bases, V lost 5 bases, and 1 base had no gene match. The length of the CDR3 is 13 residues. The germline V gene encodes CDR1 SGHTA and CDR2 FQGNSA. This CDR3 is CASSTSGSYEQYF. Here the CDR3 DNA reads TGTGCCAGCAGCACTAGCGGGAGTTACGAGCAGTACTTC. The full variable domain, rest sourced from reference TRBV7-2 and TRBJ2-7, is GAGVSQSPSNKVTEKGKDVELRCDPISGHTALYWYRQSLGQGLEFLIYFQGNSAPDKSGLPSDRFSAERTGGSVSTLTIQRTQQEDSAVYLCASSTSGSYEQYFGPGTRLTVT.

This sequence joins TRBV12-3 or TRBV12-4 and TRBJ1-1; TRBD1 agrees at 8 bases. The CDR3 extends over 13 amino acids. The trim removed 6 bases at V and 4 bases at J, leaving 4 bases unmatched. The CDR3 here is CASRQGGATEAFF. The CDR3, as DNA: TGTGCCAGCAGACAGGGGGGGGCCACTGAAGCTTTCTTT.

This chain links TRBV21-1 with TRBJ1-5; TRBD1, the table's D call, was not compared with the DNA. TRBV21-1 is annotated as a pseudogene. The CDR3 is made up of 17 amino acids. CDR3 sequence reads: CASSENTNSDSNQPQHF. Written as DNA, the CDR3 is TGTGCCAGCAGCGAGAATACGAACAGTGATAGCAATCAGCCCCAGCATTTT.

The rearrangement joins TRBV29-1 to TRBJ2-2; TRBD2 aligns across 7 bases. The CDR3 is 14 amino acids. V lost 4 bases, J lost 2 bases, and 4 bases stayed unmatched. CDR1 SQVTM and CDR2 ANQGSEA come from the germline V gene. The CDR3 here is CSVVVGLNTGELFF. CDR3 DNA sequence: TGCAGCGTTGTGGTGGGACTAAACACCGGGGAGCTGTTTTTT.

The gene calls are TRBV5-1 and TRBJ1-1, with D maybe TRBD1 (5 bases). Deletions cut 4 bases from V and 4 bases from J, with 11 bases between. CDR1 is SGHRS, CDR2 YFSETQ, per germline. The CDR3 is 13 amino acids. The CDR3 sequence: CASSGEGATEAFF. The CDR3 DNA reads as TGCGCCAGCAGCGGGGAAGGGGCCACTGAAGCTTTCTTT. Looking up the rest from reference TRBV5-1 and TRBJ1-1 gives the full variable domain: KAGVTQTPRYLIKTRGQQVTLSCSPISGHRSVSWYQQTPGQGLQFLFEYFSETQRNKGNFPGRFSGRQFSNSRSEMNVSTLELGDSALYLCASSGEGATEAFFGQGTRLTVV.

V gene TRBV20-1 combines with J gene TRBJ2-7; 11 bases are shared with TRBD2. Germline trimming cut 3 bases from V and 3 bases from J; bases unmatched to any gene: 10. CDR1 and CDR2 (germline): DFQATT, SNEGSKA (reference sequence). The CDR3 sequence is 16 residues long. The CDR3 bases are TGCAGTGCTAGTCTAGCGGGAGGCCGCCCGGTCTACGAGCAGTACTTC. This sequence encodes CSASLAGGRPVYEQYF.

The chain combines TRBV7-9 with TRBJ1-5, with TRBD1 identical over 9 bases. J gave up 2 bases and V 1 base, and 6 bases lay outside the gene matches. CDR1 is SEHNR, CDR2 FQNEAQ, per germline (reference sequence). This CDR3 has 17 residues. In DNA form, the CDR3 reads TGTGCCAGCAGCTTAGGGACAGGGGATTTGGGCAATCAGCCCCAGCATTTT. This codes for CASSLGTGDLGNQPQHF.

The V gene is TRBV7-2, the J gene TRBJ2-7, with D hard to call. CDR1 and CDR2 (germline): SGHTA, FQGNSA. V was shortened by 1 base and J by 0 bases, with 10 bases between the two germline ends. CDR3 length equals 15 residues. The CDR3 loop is CASSLVAQVSYEQYF. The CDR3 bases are TGTGCCAGCAGCTTAGTAGCACAAGTCTCCTACGAGCAGTACTTC.